The 18 T cell receptor beta chains in this list originate from one sample, sequenced in a study of CD4+ T cells in melanoma. Using immunoSEQ multiplex PCR, the repertoire was profiled, and TCRdb retains in-frame clones only, with some absent. The sample contains 110,000 to 150,000 clones, about nine tenths of which appear only once. The receptors come from a human donor with melanoma.

The chain combines TRBV6-6 with TRBJ2-5; D not certain. The CDR3 is 14 amino acids. V lost 3 bases to trimming and J lost 5 bases, with 13 bases between them. Germline V gives CDR1 MNHNY, CDR2 SVGAGI (reference sequence). The DNA for the CDR3 is TGTGCCAGCAGTTATTCAACCTTTGGGGAGACCCAGTACTTC. Translation: CASSYSTFGETQYF.

This clone was detected a few times. The chain couples TRBV9 to TRBJ2-5, with TRBD1 as a possible D gene (6 bases). The CDR3 covers 16 residues. Germline V gene data show CDR1 as SGDLS and CDR2 as YYNGEE. V was shortened by 2 bases and J by 0 bases, with 14 bases between the two germline ends. The chain's CDR3 is CASSVGSGQHQETQYF. The CDR3 DNA follows: TGTGCCAGCAGCGTGGGTTCGGGACAACACCAAGAGACCCAGTACTTC.

This clone was counted a single time. This chain connects TRBV5-1 to TRBJ2-5, with 7 bases lining up with TRBD1. There are 15 residues in the CDR3. Losses at the gene ends were 4 bases for V and 1 base for J; bases not matched to a gene: 7. Germline loops: CDR1 SGHRS, CDR2 YFSETQ. CDR3: CASSLTTGPQETQYF. CDR3 sequence (DNA): TGCGCCAGCAGCCTGACGACAGGGCCCCAAGAGACCCAGTACTTC. Together with reference TRBV5-1 and TRBJ2-5, the CDR3 gives the full variable domain: KAGVTQTPRYLIKTRGQQVTLSCSPISGHRSVSWYQQTPGQGLQFLFEYFSETQRNKGNFPGRFSGRQFSNSRSEMNVSTLELGDSALYLCASSLTTGPQETQYFGPGTRLLVL.

The chain carries TRBV7-3 and TRBJ2-3; 8 bases fit TRBD2. The germline CDR1 and CDR2 sequences are SGHTA and FQGTGA. The V gene end was trimmed by 4 bases and the J gene end by 2 bases; junction bases not matched to a gene: 5. The CDR3 has 15 amino acids. The CDR3 DNA reads TGTGCCAGCAGCTCTAGGACTAGCACCACAGATACGCAGTATTTT. Protein: CASSSRTSTTDTQYF.

The gene calls are TRBV7-2 and TRBJ1-1; tentatively, D is TRBD1 (5 bases). Trimming removed 3 bases from V and 1 base from J, with 6 bases in between. The CDR3 is made up of 13 amino acids. Germline V gene data show CDR1 as SGHTA and CDR2 as FQGNSA. CDR3 protein: CASSFGTNTEAFF. The CDR3 coding sequence is TGTGCCAGCAGCTTCGGGACGAACACTGAAGCTTTCTTT.

This rearrangement joins TRBV5-6 to TRBJ1-1; TRBD1 matches 7 bases. Germline CDR1 and CDR2: SGHDT and YYEEEE. V lost 4 bases to trimming and J lost 1 base; unmatched junction nucleotides: 7. The length of the CDR3 is 15 residues. This chain's CDR3 is CASSRRQGQNTEAFF. CDR3 DNA sequence: TGTGCCAGCAGCCGTAGACAGGGCCAGAACACTGAAGCTTTCTTT.

The rearrangement uses TRBV9 and TRBJ1-6; TRBD1 agrees at 9 bases. Germline-derived CDR1 and CDR2 are SGDLS and YYNGEE. Trimming cost V 4 bases and J 7 bases; bases outside gene matches: 6. CDR3 length equals 15 residues. CDR3 protein: CASSPTTGGNSPLHF. The CDR3 DNA is TGTGCCAGCAGCCCGACGACAGGGGGGAATTCACCCCTCCACTTT.

Written as DNA, the CDR3 is TGCGCCAGCAGAAATAGGTCCGGGGAGCTGTTTTTT. Translating gives CASRNRSGELFF. The chain is built from TRBV10-2 and TRBJ2-2, with unresolved D. This CDR3 region has 12 residues. From germline, CDR1 is WSHSY and CDR2 SAAADI. Trimming shortened V by 6 bases and J by 6 bases, and 8 bases separated the two germline ends.

The chain recombines TRBV5-1 with TRBJ1-2, with 8 bases that match TRBD1. Germline trimming cut 0 bases from V and 3 bases from J; bases unmatched to any gene: 10. From germline, CDR1 is SGHRS and CDR2 YFSETQ. CDR3 size: 17 residues. CDR3 bases: TGCGCCAGCAGCTTGGACGGGGGACAGGCCTCTTACTATGGCTACACCTTC. Its protein product is CASSLDGGQASYYGYTF.

The chain employs TRBV5-1 and TRBJ2-5; D is possibly TRBD2 (5 bases). The CDR3 loop spans 17 amino acids. V dropped 5 bases and J dropped 2 bases, with 22 bases sitting between them. The germline V gene encodes CDR1 SGHRS and CDR2 YFSETQ. This CDR3 reads CASSPGLFSSYQETQYF. The CDR3 DNA follows: TGCGCCAGCAGTCCTGGACTCTTCTCTTCGTATCAAGAGACCCAGTACTTC. The full variable domain, completed using reference TRBV5-1 and TRBJ2-5, is KAGVTQTPRYLIKTRGQQVTLSCSPISGHRSVSWYQQTPGQGLQFLFEYFSETQRNKGNFPGRFSGRQFSNSRSEMNVSTLELGDSALYLCASSPGLFSSYQETQYFGPGTRLLVL.

This clone was counted a single time. The rearrangement links TRBV19 to TRBJ1-2; 7 positions match TRBD1. The CDR3 sequence is 14 residues long. The V gene end was trimmed by 7 bases and the J gene end by 2 bases; junction bases not matched to a gene: 7. From germline, CDR1 is LNHDA and CDR2 SQIVND (reference sequence). CDR3 DNA: TGTGCCAGTACTGAGGACAGGAAAAACTATGGCTACACCTTC. This sequence encodes CASTEDRKNYGYTF. The whole variable domain, filled in from reference TRBV19 and TRBJ1-2, reads DGGITQSPKYLFRKEGQNVTLSCEQNLNHDAMYWYRQDPGQGLRLIYYSQIVNDFQKGDIAEGYSVSREKKESFPLTVTSAQKNPTAFYLCASTEDRKNYGYTFGSGTRLTVV.

V and J are TRBV7-9 and TRBJ2-5; 8 positions agree with TRBD2. Germline CDR1 reads SEHNR; CDR2 reads FQNEAQ (reference sequence). The CDR3 spans 16 residues. V trimming: 4 bases; J trimming: 5 bases; junction bases outside the gene matches: 12. The CDR3 is CASSSPRLAGQETQYF. The CDR3 nucleotides are TGTGCCAGCAGCTCCCCTCGTCTAGCGGGTCAGGAGACCCAGTACTTC.

In this sample, this clone turned up a few times. V gene TRBV6-5 combines with J gene TRBJ1-2, with D maybe TRBD1 (5 bases). Germline lookup yields CDR1 MNHEY and CDR2 SVGAGI. V was pared by 0 bases and J by 6 bases, with 8 bases between. This CDR3 has 13 residues. The CDR3: CASSYSGTDGYTF. CDR3 DNA sequence: TGTGCCAGCAGTTACTCCGGGACGGATGGCTACACCTTC.

The chain carries TRBV7-9 and TRBJ2-7; 8 positions match TRBD1. Losses at the gene ends were 6 bases for V and 1 base for J; bases not matched to a gene: 5. The CDR3 extends over 14 amino acids. Germline V lookup: CDR1 SEHNR, CDR2 FQNEAQ (reference sequence). The CDR3 reads CASREQGGSYEQYF. CDR3 sequence (DNA): TGTGCCAGCAGGGAACAGGGGGGATCCTACGAGCAGTACTTC. Variable domain in full (rest from reference TRBV7-9 and TRBJ2-7): DTGVSQNPRHKITKRGQNVTFRCDPISEHNRLYWYRQTLGQGPEFLTYFQNEAQLEKSRLLSDRFSAERPKGSFSTLEIQRTEQGDSAMYLCASREQGGSYEQYFGPGTRLTVT.

The chain employs TRBV18 and TRBJ2-5, with TRBD2 matching 11 bases. The CDR3 has 15 residues. After removal of 3 bases from V and 2 bases from J, the junction contained 2 bases not matched to a gene. Germline V gives CDR1 KGHSH, CDR2 LQKENI. The DNA for the CDR3 is TGTGCCAGCTCACCTGGGACTAGCGGACAAGAGACCCAGTACTTC. This gives the protein CASSPGTSGQETQYF. Looking up the rest from reference TRBV18 and TRBJ2-5 gives the full variable domain: NAGVMQNPRHLVRRRGQEARLRCSPMKGHSHVYWYRQLPEEGLKFMVYLQKENIIDESGMPKERFSAEFPKEGPSILRIQQVVRGDSAAYFCASSPGTSGQETQYFGPGTRLLVL.

V usage is TRBV11-2 and J usage is TRBJ2-3; D ambiguous. This CDR3 is built from 17 residues. V was pared by 5 bases and J by 5 bases, with 23 bases between. Germline CDR1 reads SGHAT; CDR2 reads FQNNGV. The CDR3 loop reads CASSRGPGLGLVDTQYF. The CDR3, as DNA: TGTGCCAGCAGCCGCGGCCCGGGTCTTGGGCTGGTAGATACGCAGTATTTT.

V and J are TRBV7-8 and TRBJ2-1, with a weak D call TRBD1 (5 bases). V dropped 0 bases and J dropped 2 bases, with 11 bases sitting between them. The CDR3 runs to 16 residues. Looked up from germline, CDR1 is SGHVS and CDR2 is FQNEAQ. The CDR3 loop is CASSLAPLGAYNEQFF. The CDR3 DNA follows: TGTGCCAGCAGCTTAGCGCCTTTAGGGGCCTACAATGAGCAGTTCTTC.

The chain recombines TRBV4-1 with TRBJ2-3; TRBD2 matches 11 bases. Trimming removed 4 bases from V and 1 base from J; junction bases left unmatched: 7. CDR1 is MGHRA, CDR2 YSYEKL, per germline. The CDR3 sequence is 17 residues long. The CDR3 sequence: CASSPLAGGGGTDTQYF. CDR3 nucleotides: TGCGCCAGCAGCCCCCTAGCGGGGGGAGGAGGCACAGATACGCAGTATTTT.